The sequence of this TCR beta chain was determined in a study of blood T cell repertoires in COVID-19. The CDR3 totals 13 residues. V gave up 0 bases and J gave up 3 bases, with 5 bases separating them. Germline V gene sequence: CDR1 MGHRA, CDR2 YSYEKL. Using immunoSEQ multiplex PCR, the repertoire was profiled, and TCRdb retains in-frame clones only, with some absent. The data show roughly 80,000 clones, 85% to 90% seen once. This TCR came from a woman in her 70s with acute or convalescent COVID-19. Specimen: peripheral blood. The genes are TRBV4-1 and TRBJ1-1; D unclear. The CDR3 is CASSQDPDTEAFF. The DNA of the CDR3 is TGCGCCAGCAGCCAAGATCCCGACACTGAAGCTTTCTTT.